This TCR beta chain originates from a study of blood T cell repertoires in COVID-19. The method was immunoSEQ multiplex PCR; TCRdb's version includes in-frame clones alone and lacks a portion of them. The sample carries some 180,000 clones, over 70% recorded once. Per the germline V gene, CDR1 is SGHDT and CDR2 is YYEEEE. The CDR3 is 14 amino acids. With V trimmed by 3 bases and J by 3 bases, 6 bases remained unmatched. Exposed participants came across a COVID-19 case within 2 weeks before study entry. This clone was observed once. The TCR sequence derives from a man aged 60-69 years who had been exposed to COVID-19. This chain connects TRBV5-6 to TRBJ2-7, with 7 bases that match TRBD1. Sequenced material: PBMCs or T cells enriched from blood (not recorded which). For the CDR3, the DNA is TGTGCCAGCAGCTCAAGGGACAGATTCTACGAGCAGTACTTC. Translating it yields CASSSRDRFYEQYF.